These T cell receptor beta chains were read from a single sample in a study of T-cell memory formation after mild COVID-19. TCRdb re-derived calls from the 5' RACE reads in MiXCR, one entry per CDR3 protein. The sample lists fewer than 650,000 distinct CDR3 sequences; around 15% were seen once. The material sequenced was PBMCs or a T cell subset sorted from them (not recorded which). Receptors were obtained from an adult woman who had mild COVID-19 (a few samples of this study predate the infection). Cell type and time point are not known. CDR3s include the opening cysteine and the closing phenylalanine or tryptophan. Each record gives: V gene, CDR3 protein.

>TRBV6-5
CASTGRQPQETQYF
>TRBV7-2
CASSPSGGEYNEQFF
>TRBV5-5
CASSAGRTKMNTEAFF
>TRBV6-5
CASYKRGMGDTQYF
>TRBV12-3/TRBV12-4
CASGQGRSTDTQYF
>TRBV6-1
CASTWTGASSPLHF
>TRBV6-1
CASSERLQGYEQYF
>TRBV5-1
CASSSRDRVADTQYF
>TRBV29-1
CSVRTGVSYEQYF
>TRBV6-2/TRBV6-3
CASSYTGRRNEQFF
>TRBV5-1
CASQARLGAPGELFF
>TRBV3-1
CASSHRERYNEQFF
>TRBV27
CASSLSTSGMTDTQYF
>TRBV24-1
CATSDSFGRETYNEQFF
>TRBV6-2/TRBV6-3
CAIGEMNTEAFF
>TRBV9
CASSVRDTVMHEQFF
>TRBV30
CAWSRPRGHGTDTQYF
>TRBV15
CATSIGQPGFNEQFF
>TRBV12-3/TRBV12-4
CASSARDRGDEQYF